Following are 21 T cell receptor beta chains from one sample sequenced in a study of blood T cells in healthy people across ages. The second PCR ran about 6 to 11 cycles with a sample-barcoded 5' primer and J-beta primers. TCRdb analysed the 5' RACE reads with MiXCR anew, one entry per CDR3 protein. The repertoire includes about 670,000 distinct CDR3 sequences, 40% to 45% of them detected once, and 25% to 35% sits in the top ten. Sequencing used blood. The receptors here all came from a man at least 80 years old in good health.

Comments on this clonotype: At one of its ends the junction is not consistent with the germline gene, which may arise from a read error. The chain carries TRBV6-6 and TRBJ1-5, with 7 bases lining up with TRBD1. The CDR3 is 16 amino acids. Germline V lookup: CDR1 MNHNY, CDR2 SVGAGI (reference sequence). CDR3 in amino acids: CASCYSPGQSNQPQHF. CDR3 nucleotide sequence: TGTGCCAGCTGTTACTCGCCGGGACAGAGCAATCAGCCCCAGCATTTT.

In its sample, this clonotype was seen a few times. This chain uses TRBV20-1 with TRBJ2-3; 8 bases align to TRBD2. CDR3 size: 15 residues. V lost 0 bases to trimming and J lost 8 bases; unmatched junction nucleotides: 10. CDR1 DFQATT and CDR2 SNEGSKA come from the germline V gene (reference sequence). In DNA, the CDR3 is TGCAGTGCTAGAGATGGGACTAGAAGGGTGGTTACGCAGTATTTT. This sequence encodes CSARDGTRRVVTQYF.

V gene TRBV11-2 combines with J gene TRBJ2-1; 7 nucleotides agree with TRBD1. The CDR3 spans 15 residues. The germline V gene encodes CDR1 SGHAT and CDR2 FQNNGV. Trimming took 8 bases from V and 2 from J; bases not matched to a gene: 9. For the CDR3, the DNA is TGTGCCAGCGGGATAGCCGGGACAGCCTACAATGAGCAGTTCTTC. Translation gives CASGIAGTAYNEQFF. Looking up the rest from reference TRBV11-2 and TRBJ2-1 gives the full variable domain: EAGVAQSPRYKIIEKRQSVAFWCNPISGHATLYWYQQILGQGPKLLIQFQNNGVVDDSQLPKDRFSAERLKGVDSTLKIQPAKLEDSAVYLCASGIAGTAYNEQFFGPGTRLTVL.

As regards this clonotype: At one end, the junction sequence differs from germline, possibly due to a read error. The V and J genes are TRBV7-2 and TRBJ2-3, with TRBD1 matching over 8 bases. From germline, CDR1 is SGHTA and CDR2 FQGNSA. This CDR3 is built from 15 residues. The CDR3 sequence: CANSGRDRLVDTQYF. The CDR3, as DNA: TGTGCCAACAGCGGCCGGGACAGGCTCGTAGATACGCAGTATTTT.

V usage is TRBV20-1 and J usage is TRBJ1-2, with 10 nucleotides matching TRBD1. Trimming removed 6 bases from V and 6 bases from J; junction bases left unmatched: 7. The CDR3 has 13 amino acids. Germline CDR1 DFQATT, CDR2 SNEGSKA (reference sequence). CDR3 protein: CSANRQGANGYTF. The CDR3 bases are TGCAGTGCAAATAGACAGGGGGCAAATGGCTACACCTTC.

This clonotype appeared many times. The chain employs TRBV9 and TRBJ2-1; 11 bases are a match to TRBD2. V shed 1 base and J 5 bases; nucleotides not matched to a gene: 2. The CDR3 is made up of 15 amino acids. Germline V gene data show CDR1 as SGDLS and CDR2 as YYNGEE. The CDR3 DNA sequence: TGTGCCAGCAGCGTAACTAGCGGGGGAAACAATGAGCAGTTCTTC. It yields the protein CASSVTSGGNNEQFF.

This rearrangement joins TRBV5-5 to TRBJ2-3, with 9 bases that match TRBD2. V trimming: 4 bases; J trimming: 1 base; junction bases outside the gene matches: 13. The length of the CDR3 is 18 residues. CDR1 and CDR2 (germline): SGHKS, YYEKEE (reference sequence). The CDR3 coding sequence is TGTGCCAGCAGCGCTTCGGGGACAGTAGCGGGGGGCACAGATACGCAGTATTTT. This sequence encodes CASSASGTVAGGTDTQYF.

This clonotype was detected ten times or more. This chain connects TRBV24-1 to TRBJ2-7; no clear D gene. Germline CDR1 reads KGHDR; CDR2 reads SFDVKD. There are 13 residues in the CDR3. The V gene lost 3 bases and the J gene lost 2 bases, with 7 bases spanning the gap. The CDR3 loop is CATSDPNTYEQYF. The DNA for the CDR3 is TGTGCCACCAGTGATCCAAACACCTACGAGCAGTACTTC.

This clonotype was picked up many times. The rearrangement links TRBV3-1 to TRBJ2-7; TRBD2 matches at 9 bases. V gave up 1 base and J gave up 6 bases; unmatched junction bases: 10. Germline V gene lookup returns CDR1 LGHDT and CDR2 YNNKEL (reference sequence). The CDR3 consists of 16 residues. The DNA of the CDR3 is TGTGCCAGCAGCCAAGGTGCAGGGTCTAGCGGGACCGAGCAGTACTTC. The encoded protein is CASSQGAGSSGTEQYF.

As regards this clonotype: This may be a read error, as it is one base from a much larger clone. This chain connects TRBV9 to TRBJ2-7, with D possibly called TRBD1 or TRBD2 (5 bases each). The germline V gene has CDR1 SGDLS and CDR2 YYNGEE. Deletions cut 4 bases from V and 9 bases from J, with 17 bases between. This CDR3 contains 13 residues. The CDR3 protein is CASSQRDGSGQYF. CDR3 nucleotide sequence: TGTGCCAGCAGCCAACGGGACGGGTCCGGGCAGTACTTC.

The rearrangement joins TRBV9 to TRBJ1-4; D remains ambiguous. V was clipped by 4 bases and J by 0 bases, with 7 bases between them. Germline V gene data show CDR1 as SGDLS and CDR2 as YYNGEE. CDR3 length equals 14 residues. CDR3 sequence (DNA): TGTGCCAGCAGCCACGGCACAACTAATGAAAAACTGTTTTTT. This codes for CASSHGTTNEKLFF.

The chain couples TRBV7-9 to TRBJ1-4, with a tentative D call TRBD1 (6 bases). This CDR3 spans 14 amino acids. V gave up 1 base and J gave up 8 bases, with 11 bases separating them. CDR1 and CDR2 from the germline V gene are SEHNR and FQNEAQ (reference sequence). The CDR3 bases are TGTGCCAGCAGCTTAGGACAGGAGGTAGAAAAACTGTTTTTT. Its protein product is CASSLGQEVEKLFF.

This sequence joins TRBV7-2 and TRBJ2-5; tentatively, D is TRBD1 (6 bases). The DNA end is more similar to TRBJ2-7, so the J call may be wrong. Germline V gene lookup returns CDR1 SGHTA and CDR2 FQGNSA. The CDR3 has 15 residues. The CDR3 DNA reads as TGTGCCAGCAGCAGAGACGGGGACAATTGGTACGAGCAGTACTTC. This translates into CASSRDGDNWYEQYF.

This clonotype was seen a handful of times. V and J are TRBV5-1 and TRBJ2-1, with D tentatively TRBD2 (5 bases). This CDR3 region has 15 residues. Germline V gene data show CDR1 as SGHRS and CDR2 as YFSETQ. Trimming pared 2 bases from V and 7 bases from J, leaving 16 bases between. CDR3 in amino acids: CASSFDRVGVNEQFF. In nucleotides, the CDR3 is TGCGCCAGCAGCTTCGACCGGGTCGGGGTGAATGAGCAGTTCTTC.

This clonotype was detected only once. The chain recombines TRBV5-1 with TRBJ1-6; D is unresolved. There are 16 residues in the CDR3. V dropped 0 bases and J dropped 7 bases, with 14 bases sitting between them. Germline CDR1 is SGHRS and CDR2 is YFSETQ. In DNA, the CDR3 is TGCGCCAGCAGCTTGGGGGCCGACGGAGGCAATTCACCCCTCCACTTT. Translating it yields CASSLGADGGNSPLHF. The variable domain in full, with the rest retrieved from reference TRBV5-1 and TRBJ1-6, is KAGVTQTPRYLIKTRGQQVTLSCSPISGHRSVSWYQQTPGQGLQFLFEYFSETQRNKGNFPGRFSGRQFSNSRSEMNVSTLELGDSALYLCASSLGADGGNSPLHFGNGTRLTVT.

This clonotype was seen a few times. This chain connects TRBV6-2 or TRBV6-3 to TRBJ2-7; no clear D gene. This CDR3 is 14 amino acids long. The V and J ends lost 6 bases and 0 bases respectively, with 12 bases between them. CDR1 is MNHEY, CDR2 SVGEGT, per germline. DNA of the CDR3: TGTGCCAGCAGGTCGGACCCCAGCTCCTACGAGCAGTACTTC. Encoded protein: CASRSDPSSYEQYF.

This clonotype was seen a few times. The CDR3 protein is CSASRKETQYF. For the CDR3, the DNA is TGCAGTGCTAGTCGCAAAGAGACCCAGTACTTC. This chain uses TRBV20-1 with TRBJ2-5; D is ambiguous. V shed 3 bases and J shed 3 bases, with 5 bases lying between them. The CDR3 length is 11 residues. Germline CDR1 is DFQATT and CDR2 is SNEGSKA (reference sequence).

This CDR3 is CSAADGGENTEAFF. CDR3 nucleotide sequence: TGCAGTGCGGCTGATGGGGGTGAGAACACTGAAGCTTTCTTT. V is TRBV20-1 and J is TRBJ1-1; the D gene is possibly TRBD1 (5 bases). The CDR3 runs 14 residues. With 6 bases removed from V and 1 base from J, the gap between germline ends came to 15 bases. Germline V gives CDR1 DFQATT, CDR2 SNEGSKA (reference sequence).

This chain uses TRBV20-1 with TRBJ2-3; TRBD1 agrees at 11 bases. The V and J ends lost 3 bases and 4 bases, in that order; junction bases with no gene match: 6. Per the germline V gene, CDR1 is DFQATT and CDR2 is SNEGSKA (reference sequence). The CDR3 is 15 residues long. CDR3 amino acids: CSASPGQGVSDTQYF. The CDR3 DNA sequence: TGCAGTGCTAGTCCGGGACAGGGGGTTTCAGATACGCAGTATTTT.

J is TRBJ2-4 and V is TRBV30; TRBD2 is a possible D gene (5 bases). Germline CDR1 and CDR2: GTSNPN and SVGIG (reference sequence). CDR3 length equals 11 residues. V shed 2 bases and J shed 8 bases, with 7 bases lying between them. The CDR3 is CAWSLRDIQYF. CDR3 nucleotide sequence: TGTGCCTGGAGTTTGCGGGACATTCAGTACTTC.

The rearrangement uses TRBV4-1 and TRBJ1-1; D not certain. Trimming removed 1 base at V and 0 bases at J, with 9 bases between. Germline V gives CDR1 MGHRA, CDR2 YSYEKL. This CDR3 has 15 amino acids. DNA of the CDR3: TGCGCCAGCAGCCAAGGACTCAGGATGAACACTGAAGCTTTCTTT. Its protein is CASSQGLRMNTEAFF.